This TCR beta chain was captured by sequencing in a study of shared clonotypes between healthy human individuals. Study-wide context: Three plates each covered CD4 naive and memory; CD8 naive two, CD8 memory one. Study observations and caveats: The small donor group covered limited genetic and exposure diversity. Estimated clonotype richness was generally higher in naive than memory subsets.

V lost 3 bases to trimming and J lost 5 bases, with 13 bases between them. The V gene's germline CDR1 is SGHNT and CDR2 YENEEA. The CDR3 is made up of 15 amino acids. CD45RO-negative cells were positively selected for CCR7, leaving out terminally differentiated effector memory CD45RA+ cells. On this clone itself: Antigen unknown.

Profiled with immunoSEQ multiplex PCR; TCRdb holds only in-frame clones, not every one. The table lists under 2,000,000 clones, about 95% of them singletons. This sequence joins TRBV11-3 and TRBJ2-2; tentative D call: TRBD1 (7 bases). This clonotype was obtained from a man between 18 and 29 years old in good health. The sequenced sample was naive CD8+ T cells sorted from blood. The CDR3 protein is CASSFYRGGTGELFF. The CDR3 DNA follows: TGTGCCAGCAGCTTCTACAGGGGAGGAACCGGGGAGCTGTTTTTT.